The entry below describes one T cell receptor beta chain. The antigen remains undetermined. With 60 Vbeta and 13 Jbeta primers, the PCR was carried out. Sequenced by immunoSEQ multiplex PCR; TCRdb stores in-frame clones only, minus some. Among about 160,000 clones listed, under 80% were seen once. This sample was included in a study of cytomegalovirus exposure and HLA in healthy donors. Study overall: Earlier, 110 million or so unique TCR beta sequences were recovered from about 179 million T cells by an analysis. Around 76% of 350 to 400 genotyped donors fell in the Caucasian-associated ancestry cluster.

Whole-study findings and limits: The availability of immune exposure information extended only to CMV serostatus. Researchers reported in a later analysis that common viral pathogens appeared linked to several top clusters.

The CDR3 totals 14 residues. V was clipped by 2 bases and J by 6 bases; unmatched bases: 6. The germline V gene has CDR1 LNHDA and CDR2 SQIVND (reference sequence). V usage is TRBV19 and J usage is TRBJ1-1, with 7 bases that match TRBD1. The sequencing sample was made of PBMCs. The origin of this receptor is a woman aged 25 to 39 in good health and CMV-seronegative. The CDR3 DNA follows: TGTGCCAGTAGTATAACAGGGGAAAAATCTGAAGCTTTCTTT. It yields the protein CASSITGEKSEAFF.